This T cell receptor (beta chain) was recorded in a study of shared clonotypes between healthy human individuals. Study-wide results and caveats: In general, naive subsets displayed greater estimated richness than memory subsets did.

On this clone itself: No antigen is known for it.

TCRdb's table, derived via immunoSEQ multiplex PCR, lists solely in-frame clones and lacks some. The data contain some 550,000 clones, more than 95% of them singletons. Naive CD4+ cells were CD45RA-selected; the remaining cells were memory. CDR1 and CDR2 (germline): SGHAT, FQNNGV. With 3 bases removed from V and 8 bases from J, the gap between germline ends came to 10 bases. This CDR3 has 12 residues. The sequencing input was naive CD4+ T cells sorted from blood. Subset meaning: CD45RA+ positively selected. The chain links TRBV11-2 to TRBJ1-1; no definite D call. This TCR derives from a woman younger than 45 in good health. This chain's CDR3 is CASSLRVREAFF. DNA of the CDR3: TGTGCCAGCAGCTTGAGGGTCAGGGAAGCTTTCTTT.